This TCR beta chain is drawn from a study of blood T cell repertoires in COVID-19. Only in-frame clones appear in the TCRdb table, and some are missing; sequencing was by immunoSEQ multiplex PCR. The sample comprises 200,000 or so clones, 65% to 90% of which are singletons, and roughly 4.5% rests with the top ten. The sequencing input was peripheral blood. This clonotype was sampled from a man aged 50 to 60 with acute or convalescent COVID-19.

CDR3 in amino acids: CASSPDGGSSGANVLTF. CDR3 in DNA: TGTGCCAGCAGTCCCGACGGAGGGAGCTCTGGGGCCAACGTCCTGACTTTC. The chain combines TRBV6-6 with TRBJ2-6; the D gene is possibly TRBD2 (6 bases). CDR1 and CDR2 from the germline V gene are MNHNY and SVGAGI (reference sequence). The CDR3 totals 17 residues. V was trimmed by 5 bases and J by 0 bases, leaving 14 bases between them.